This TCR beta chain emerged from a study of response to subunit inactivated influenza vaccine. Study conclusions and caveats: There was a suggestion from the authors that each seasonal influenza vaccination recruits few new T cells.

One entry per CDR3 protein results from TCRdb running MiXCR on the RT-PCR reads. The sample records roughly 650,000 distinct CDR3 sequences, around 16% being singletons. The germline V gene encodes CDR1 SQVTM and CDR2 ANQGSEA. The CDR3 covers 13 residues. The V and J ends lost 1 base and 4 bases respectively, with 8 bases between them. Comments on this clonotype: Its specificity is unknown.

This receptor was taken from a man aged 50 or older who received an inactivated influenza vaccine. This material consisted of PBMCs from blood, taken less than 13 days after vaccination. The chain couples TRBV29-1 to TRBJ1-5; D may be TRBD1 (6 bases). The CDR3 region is CSVEVDRNQPQHF. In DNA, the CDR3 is TGCAGCGTTGAAGTAGACAGGAATCAGCCCCAGCATTTT.